This T cell receptor beta chain was found in a study of blood T cell repertoires in COVID-19. Germline V lookup: CDR1 LNHDA, CDR2 SQIVND (reference sequence). The ends were cut back, 5 bases at V and 7 bases at J, with 8 bases in the middle. The CDR3 has 12 amino acids. Produced via immunoSEQ multiplex PCR; TCRdb's table is partial and in-frame only. The sample has approximately 220,000 clones, roughly 89% seen once. This clonotype was sampled from a woman in her 30s with acute COVID-19. Sequenced sample: PBMCs or T cells enriched from blood (not recorded which). The chain combines TRBV19 with TRBJ1-4; D is ambiguous. The CDR3 loop is CASSDWSEKLFF. CDR3 bases: TGTGCCAGTAGTGACTGGAGTGAAAAACTGTTTTTT.